One and the same sample provided the 21 T cell receptor beta chains below, sequenced in a study of control samples from healthy donors and cancer patients. Generated by immunoSEQ multiplex PCR, the TCRdb table keeps only in-frame clones and is missing some. The sample carries roughly 54,000 clones, approximately 95% recorded once. Sequencing was performed on blood. These receptors came from a woman younger than 45 in good health.

CDR3: CASNEVAGTDTQYF. The CDR3, as DNA: TGTGCCAGCAATGAGGTAGCGGGCACAGATACGCAGTATTTT. The chain uses TRBV7-9 and TRBJ2-3; tentatively, D is TRBD2 (6 bases). V was cut by 7 bases and J by 1 base, with 12 bases left in between. The CDR3 sequence is 14 residues long. Germline assignment: CDR1 SEHNR and CDR2 FQNEAQ (reference sequence).

This clone was recorded once. Without the conserved terminal phenylalanine or tryptophan, this CDR3 likely stems from a read error. The DNA is omitted, as the CDR3 cannot be located on it reliably, and the CDR3 follows TCRdb's listing. This chain uses TRBV12-5 with TRBJ1-1. CDR1 and CDR2 from the germline V gene are LGHNT and FRNRAP. The CDR3 contains 9 residues when both ends are counted. The CDR3 protein is CASGLVGSG.

The CDR3 loop is CASSFRNSPLHF. The CDR3 coding sequence is TGTGCCAGCAGTTTCAGGAATTCACCCCTCCACTTT. This chain joins TRBV12-3 or TRBV12-4 and TRBJ1-6; no reliable D call. The CDR3 is 12 amino acids. V was pared by 3 bases and J by 7 bases, with 4 bases between.

The chain uses TRBV30 and TRBJ2-1, with D possibly matching TRBD2 (6 bases). This CDR3 comprises 12 residues. The germline CDR1 and CDR2 sequences are GTSNPN and SVGIG (reference sequence). V lost 2 bases and J lost 8, with 10 bases in between. CDR3 sequence reads: CAWSRGFDEQFF. The DNA of the CDR3 is TGTGCCTGGAGTCGGGGGTTTGATGAGCAGTTCTTC.

The V call is TRBV4-1, the J call TRBJ2-1; D uncertain. Trimming took 0 bases from V and 6 from J, leaving 9 bases between them. The CDR3 extends over 14 amino acids. The V gene's germline CDR1 is MGHRA and CDR2 YSYEKL. CDR3 loop: CASSQEILPNEQFF. Written as DNA, the CDR3 is TGCGCCAGCAGCCAAGAAATACTACCCAATGAGCAGTTCTTC.

The rearrangement uses TRBV4-1 and TRBJ2-5; 7 bases are a match to TRBD1. CDR3 length: 15 residues. With 1 base clipped from V and 7 bases from J, the junction kept 9 bases outside the gene matches. Germline V gene data show CDR1 as MGHRA and CDR2 as YSYEKL. CDR3 sequence reads: CASSQGMTGLGTQYF. The CDR3 nucleotides read TGCGCCAGCAGCCAAGGGATGACAGGGCTCGGGACCCAGTACTTC.

The table lists this clone with a count of one. This chain links TRBV15 with TRBJ1-3; D might be TRBD1 (6 bases). The CDR3 length is 16 residues. V was pared by 3 bases and J by 3 bases, with 15 bases between. Germline CDR1 reads LNHNV; CDR2 reads YYDKDF (reference sequence). The CDR3 coding sequence is TGTGCCACCAGCAGTGGTACAGGGCCTAATGGAAACACCATATATTTT. Its translation is CATSSGTGPNGNTIYF.

This chain joins TRBV7-8 and TRBJ1-1; D is unresolved. V gave up 2 bases and J gave up 11 bases, with 27 bases separating them. Germline-derived CDR1 and CDR2 are SGHVS and FQNEAQ. There are 17 residues in the CDR3. The CDR3 loop is CASSLRADRSILNYAFF. Written as DNA, the CDR3 is TGTGCCAGCAGCTTAAGGGCAGACCGATCAATACTGAATTATGCTTTCTTT.

This clone was seen just once. The genes are TRBV6-6 and TRBJ2-5, with D perhaps matching TRBD1 (6 bases). CDR1 is MNHNY, CDR2 SVGAGI, per germline (reference sequence). CDR3 length: 11 amino acids. Trimming removed 7 bases at V and 4 bases at J, with 7 bases between. The CDR3 DNA sequence: TGTGCCAGCATCAGGGGAGAGACCCAGTACTTC. Translation gives CASIRGETQYF.

The rearrangement joins TRBV27 to TRBJ2-7, with 8 nucleotides matching TRBD1. The germline CDR1 and CDR2 sequences are MNHEY and SMNVEV (reference sequence). With 0 bases clipped from V and 5 bases from J, the junction kept 12 bases outside the gene matches. The CDR3 sequence is 17 residues long. The CDR3 nucleotides are TGTGCCAGCAGTTTATCTCGGGACAGGAACCCCCCCCACGAGCAGTACTTC. Translation gives CASSLSRDRNPPHEQYF.

The rearrangement links TRBV18 to TRBJ1-2; 10 nucleotides match TRBD1. The germline V gene encodes CDR1 KGHSH and CDR2 LQKENI. The CDR3 runs to 18 residues. The V and J ends lost 6 bases and 5 bases, in that order; junction bases with no gene match: 18. CDR3 sequence (DNA): TGTGCCAGCTCGCCCGAGGGATCTAGGGGACAGGGGAAATATGGCTACACCTTC. Its protein is CASSPEGSRGQGKYGYTF. Full variable domain (missing parts from reference TRBV18 and TRBJ1-2): NAGVMQNPRHLVRRRGQEARLRCSPMKGHSHVYWYRQLPEEGLKFMVYLQKENIIDESGMPKERFSAEFPKEGPSILRIQQVVRGDSAAYFCASSPEGSRGQGKYGYTFGSGTRLTVV.

The CDR3 loop reads CASSHMDRDGLAGRSGEETQYF. In DNA form, the CDR3 reads TGCGCCAGCAGTCACATGGACAGGGATGGACTAGCGGGACGCTCGGGGGAAGAGACCCAGTACTTC. This chain links TRBV23-1 with TRBJ2-5, with TRBD2 matching 12 bases. TRBV23-1 is assigned to the ORF class and has an uncertain function. The CDR3 is made up of 22 amino acids. Trimming at V came to 3 bases and at J to 3 bases, leaving 23 bases not matched to a gene.

This clone is a singleton in its sample. The J gene is TRBJ2-3, the V gene TRBV4-1; D unresolved. CDR1 and CDR2 (germline): MGHRA, YSYEKL. CDR3 length: 14 amino acids. V was pared by 0 bases and J by 4 bases, with 8 bases between. Here the CDR3 DNA reads TGCGCCAGCAGCCAAGAGTCGATCGCAGATACGCAGTATTTT. Protein product: CASSQESIADTQYF.

The chain carries TRBV11-3 and TRBJ2-1; tentative D call: TRBD2 (6 bases). V shed 11 bases and J shed 6 bases, with 23 bases lying between them. The CDR3 totals 15 residues. Per the germline V gene, CDR1 is SGHNT and CDR2 is YENEEA. The CDR3 bases are TGTGCCTGGGCCTATCCGGGAATCGGGGGCAATGAGCAGTTCTTC. Encoded protein: CAWAYPGIGGNEQFF.

The chain couples TRBV13 to TRBJ1-2, with TRBD1 matching 9 bases. V lost 4 bases and J lost 3; bases outside the gene matches: 6. Germline V CDR1 and CDR2: PRHDT, FYEKMQ (reference sequence). The CDR3 covers 15 residues. The CDR3 loop reads CASSWRGQGYYGYTF. The CDR3 DNA reads as TGTGCCAGCAGCTGGAGGGGACAGGGTTACTATGGCTACACCTTC.

The chain is built from TRBV10-3 and TRBJ1-1; a possible D gene is TRBD1 (6 bases). V was clipped by 3 bases and J by 1 base, with 9 bases between them. CDR1 and CDR2 (germline): ENHRY, SYGVKD. The CDR3 totals 14 residues. This chain's CDR3 is CAISDIRGNTEAFF. The CDR3 coding sequence is TGTGCCATCAGTGATATCAGGGGGAACACTGAAGCTTTCTTT.

The count of this clone is one. V and J are TRBV23-1 and TRBJ2-7; D perhaps matches TRBD2 (5 bases). Being an ORF, TRBV23-1 has a function that is uncertain. V was pared by 2 bases and J by 3 bases, with 14 bases between. This CDR3 has 15 amino acids. The CDR3 is CASSQKAVLDYEQYF. In nucleotides, the CDR3 is TGCGCCAGCAGTCAAAAAGCGGTCTTAGACTACGAGCAGTACTTC.

In this sample, this clone turned up once. The chain couples TRBV5-4 to TRBJ1-1; D unresolved. CDR1 is SGHNT, CDR2 YYREEE, per germline (reference sequence). The CDR3 totals 14 residues. V was shortened by 1 base and J by 6 bases, with 13 bases between the two germline ends. For the CDR3, the DNA is TGTGCCAGCAGCTTGATCGGAGGTAGCGCTGAAGCTTTCTTT. It is translated as CASSLIGGSAEAFF.

This clone occurred once. The rearrangement uses TRBV7-8 and TRBJ2-1; 9 bases map to TRBD2. The ends lost 3 bases at V and 6 bases at J; junction bases unmatched: 9. Germline assignment: CDR1 SGHVS and CDR2 FQNEAQ. The CDR3 covers 16 residues. CDR3 coding DNA: TGTGCCAGCAGCTTCCACCCTAGCGGGGATTCCAATGAGCAGTTCTTC. Protein sequence: CASSFHPSGDSNEQFF.

This clone was seen only a few times. The DNA of the CDR3 is TGTGCCAGCACCAAAGGGGACAGTTCCTACGAGCAGTACTTC. This gives the protein CASTKGDSSYEQYF. The V and J genes are TRBV2 and TRBJ2-7; 7 bases are shared with TRBD1. The trim removed 7 bases at V and 1 base at J, leaving 7 bases unmatched. The CDR3 totals 14 residues. Per germline, CDR1 SNHLY and CDR2 FYNNEI.

In its sample, this clone was seen a few times. The J gene is TRBJ2-5, the V gene TRBV7-2; the match to TRBD2 covers 11 bases. Looked up from germline, CDR1 is SGHTA and CDR2 is FQGNSA. V lost 5 bases and J lost 5; bases outside the gene matches: 7. This CDR3 spans 15 amino acids. The CDR3 is CASSLIAGGGETQYF. The CDR3 coding sequence is TGTGCCAGCAGCCTTATAGCGGGAGGGGGGGAGACCCAGTACTTC.